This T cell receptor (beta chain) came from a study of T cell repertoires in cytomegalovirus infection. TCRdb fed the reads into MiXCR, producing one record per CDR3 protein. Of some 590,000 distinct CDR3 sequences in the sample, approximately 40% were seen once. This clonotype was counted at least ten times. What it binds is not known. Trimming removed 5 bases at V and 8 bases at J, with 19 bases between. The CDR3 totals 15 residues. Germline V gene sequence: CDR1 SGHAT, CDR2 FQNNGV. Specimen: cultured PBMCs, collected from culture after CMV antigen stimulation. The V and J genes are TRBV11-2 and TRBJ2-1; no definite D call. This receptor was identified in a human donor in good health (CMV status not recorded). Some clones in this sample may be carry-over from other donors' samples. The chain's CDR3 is CASSPIAGFVYEQFF. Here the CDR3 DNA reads TGTGCCAGCAGCCCCATCGCCGGATTTGTGTATGAGCAGTTCTTC.